The 19 T cell receptor beta chains reported below all come from one sample, sequenced in a study of T cell repertoires in cytomegalovirus infection (dated by TCRdb to 2018 to 2020). The meaning of the sample's treatment or condition label: in vitro stimulation with specific CMV peptide epitopes to enrich CMV-specific T cells. Antigens for these TCRs are unknown. The sequencer listed for this sample is Illumina HiSeq 1500. TCRdb itself trimmed the public reads at Q25 with fastp, ran MiXCR and retained productive beta chains. Here each entry gathers all rows of one CDR3 protein and keeps the most common genes and DNA. Present in this sample are 250,000 to 300,000 distinct CDR3 sequences, roughly a fifth of which were seen just once. Roughly 20% of the sample is in the top ten clones. The sequencing used cultured PBMCs, collected from culture after CMV antigen stimulation. The receptors were gathered from a human donor in good health (CMV status not recorded). Some clones in this sample may be carry-over from other donors' samples.

The chain is built from TRBV20-1 and TRBJ1-3; D remains unclear. The CDR3 extends over 15 amino acids. The V end lost 3 bases, the J end lost 0 bases, and 12 bases lay between the germline ends. Germline-derived CDR1 and CDR2 are DFQATT and SNEGSKA (reference sequence). CDR3 coding DNA: TGCAGTGCTAGCGAGGACCCGTTCTCTGGAAACACCATATATTTT. It encodes CSASEDPFSGNTIYF.

On this clonotype: At one boundary the junction diverges from the germline segment, which might be a read error. The chain recombines TRBV27 with TRBJ2-1; D possibly corresponds to TRBD2 (5 bases). CDR1 and CDR2 (germline): MNHEY, SMNVEV (reference sequence). The CDR3 is 17 residues long. The CDR3 reads CASSDAGVQSYYDEQFF. The CDR3 nucleotides are TGTGCCAGCAGCGACGCCGGGGTCCAATCCTACTACGATGAGCAGTTCTTC.

This clonotype appeared many times. The chain carries TRBV7-2 and TRBJ1-1; no firm D call. The germline V gene has CDR1 SGHTA and CDR2 FQGNSA. CDR3 length equals 14 residues. Between the trimmed V and J ends, which lost 5 bases and 4 bases, there was a span of 14 bases. CDR3 region: CASSPRTRSTEAFF. Written as DNA, the CDR3 is TGTGCCAGCAGCCCGCGGACTCGAAGCACTGAAGCTTTCTTT.

The sample holds a few counts of this clonotype. The chain links TRBV27 to TRBJ2-7; 11 bases agree with TRBD2. V shed 4 bases and J 9 bases; nucleotides not matched to a gene: 11. This CDR3 has 15 amino acids. Germline loops: CDR1 MNHEY, CDR2 SMNVEV (reference sequence). The CDR3 nucleotides are TGTGCCAGCAGTTCATTTAGCGGGAGGGCCTCGTTGCAGTACTTC. As protein: CASSSFSGRASLQYF.

The rearrangement joins TRBV16 to TRBJ1-2; D is uncertain. This CDR3 spans 13 amino acids. CDR1 and CDR2 from the germline V gene are KGHSY and FQNENV. Trimming took off 0 bases at V and 7 bases at J, with 9 bases between the two ends. Here the CDR3 reads CASSQSSEGGYTF. CDR3 coding DNA: TGTGCCAGCAGCCAATCTTCAGAGGGTGGCTACACCTTC.

This clonotype was found many times. The CDR3 here is CASSPNYNEQFF. The CDR3 nucleotides are TGTGCCAGCAGCCCTAACTACAATGAGCAGTTCTTC. This chain uses TRBV7-6 with TRBJ2-1; no reliable D call. This CDR3 has 12 residues. V was cut by 5 bases and J by 3 bases, with 5 bases left in between. The germline CDR1 and CDR2 sequences are SGHVS and FNYEAQ.

The chain employs TRBV7-2 and TRBJ2-3, with 9 bases that match TRBD1. CDR3 size: 15 residues. J gave up 4 bases and V 4 bases, and 6 bases lay outside the gene matches. Germline CDR1 reads SGHTA; CDR2 reads FQGNSA. CDR3 amino acids: CASSYAGQGPDTQYF. DNA for the CDR3: TGTGCCAGCAGCTATGCGGGACAGGGTCCAGATACGCAGTATTTT. Supplemented by reference TRBV7-2 and TRBJ2-3, the full variable domain reads GAGVSQSPSNKVTEKGKDVELRCDPISGHTALYWYRQSLGQGLEFLIYFQGNSAPDKSGLPSDRFSAERTGGSVSTLTIQRTQQEDSAVYLCASSYAGQGPDTQYFGPGTRLTVL.

V usage is TRBV6-5 and J usage is TRBJ2-7; the D is unclear. Looked up from germline, CDR1 is MNHEY and CDR2 is SVGAGI. The V end lost 10 bases, the J end lost 0 bases, and 13 bases lay between the germline ends. The length of the CDR3 is 13 residues. The CDR3 here is CATAIRTSYEQYF. CDR3 nucleotide sequence: TGTGCCACGGCCATACGGACCTCCTACGAGCAGTACTTC.

This clonotype was found many times. The chain recombines TRBV7-9 with TRBJ1-4; 9 nucleotides agree with TRBD1. CDR3 length: 15 amino acids. Germline assignment: CDR1 SEHNR and CDR2 FQNEAQ (reference sequence). V trimming: 2 bases; J trimming: 4 bases; junction bases outside the gene matches: 2. The CDR3 is CASSLWGQGNEKLFF. CDR3 DNA: TGTGCCAGCAGCTTATGGGGACAGGGTAATGAAAAACTGTTTTTT.

This clonotype has at least ten counts. The genes are TRBV7-2 and TRBJ1-2; D is unclear. Trimming stripped 5 bases from V and 5 bases from J, with 15 bases between. Germline-derived CDR1 and CDR2 are SGHTA and FQGNSA. This CDR3 is built from 14 residues. As DNA, the CDR3 is TGTGCCAGCAGCGAACGGACGGCCTCTTATGGCTACACCTTC. Its protein is CASSERTASYGYTF.

The V call is TRBV6-1, the J call TRBJ2-1; D unresolved. Deletions cut 5 bases from V and 9 bases from J, with 14 bases between. Germline values: CDR1 MNHNS, CDR2 SASEGT. CDR3 length: 13 residues. The chain's CDR3 is CASSSHLESEQFF. In DNA, the CDR3 is TGTGCCAGCAGTTCCCACCTAGAATCTGAGCAGTTCTTC.

The chain links TRBV7-4 to TRBJ2-1; TRBD2 matches 8 bases. From germline, CDR1 is SGHVT and CDR2 SQSDAQ. J lost 8 bases, V lost 5 bases, and 8 bases had no gene match. This CDR3 is 14 amino acids long. CDR3: CASSEPAGVDEQFF. CDR3 DNA sequence: TGTGCCAGCAGCGAACCAGCGGGAGTGGATGAGCAGTTCTTC.

The chain couples TRBV4-1 to TRBJ1-6, with D possibly TRBD1 on 6 matching bases. The CDR3 extends over 17 amino acids. V lost 3 bases to trimming and J lost 6 bases, with 18 bases between them. CDR1 and CDR2 (germline): MGHRA, YSYEKL. The CDR3: CASSHKTGKGLNSPLHF. In DNA form, the CDR3 reads TGCGCCAGCAGCCACAAAACAGGGAAGGGGCTTAATTCACCCCTCCACTTT.

A few counts support this clonotype. The chain recombines TRBV29-1 with TRBJ2-4; no clear D. Trimming removed 5 bases from V and 3 bases from J, with 8 bases in between. The germline CDR1 and CDR2 sequences are SQVTM and ANQGSEA. The CDR3 loop spans 12 amino acids. The CDR3, as DNA: TGCAGCGTTACCTGGGGCAAAAACATTCAGTACTTC. Residues: CSVTWGKNIQYF.

The table lists this clonotype with a few counts. The J gene is TRBJ2-1, the V gene TRBV19; D perhaps matches TRBD1 (5 bases). CDR1 LNHDA and CDR2 SQIVND come from the germline V gene (reference sequence). V was trimmed by 4 bases and J by 2 bases, leaving 9 bases between them. This CDR3 region has 14 residues. CDR3 in DNA: TGTGCCAGTAGTAGGGGCGAGACCTACAATGAGCAGTTCTTC. Its translation is CASSRGETYNEQFF.

The J gene is TRBJ2-7, the V gene TRBV5-4; D possibly uses TRBD1 or TRBD2 (7 bases each). There are 19 residues in the CDR3. V was shortened by 0 bases and J by 3 bases, with 25 bases between the two germline ends. Germline loops: CDR1 SGHNT, CDR2 YYREEE (reference sequence). Here the CDR3 reads CASSLGRDSGLGRYYEQYF. The CDR3 DNA reads as TGTGCCAGCAGCTTGGGTCGGGACAGTGGACTAGGACGGTACTACGAGCAGTACTTC.

J is TRBJ2-3 and V is TRBV10-3; D not resolved. Germline values: CDR1 ENHRY, CDR2 SYGVKD. V was pared by 3 bases and J by 3 bases, with 10 bases between. The CDR3 is 14 amino acids. CDR3 in amino acids: CAISEGGPTDTQYF. CDR3 DNA sequence: TGTGCCATCAGTGAAGGCGGACCGACAGATACGCAGTATTTT.

V usage is TRBV24-1 and J usage is TRBJ2-2; possibly TRBD1 or TRBD2 for D (6 bases each). Trimming cost V 11 bases and J 0 bases, with 15 bases left between them. This CDR3 is built from 15 residues. From germline, CDR1 is KGHDR and CDR2 SFDVKD. CDR3 in DNA: TGTGCCAGCGGAGGGGGGACTCCGAACACCGGGGAGCTGTTTTTT. As protein: CASGGGTPNTGELFF.

This clonotype was seen a handful of times. The V and J genes are TRBV2 and TRBJ2-5; the D gene is possibly TRBD1 (5 bases). Germline loops: CDR1 SNHLY, CDR2 FYNNEI. The CDR3 contains 16 residues. V was pared by 8 bases and J by 4 bases, with 23 bases between. CDR3 sequence: CASHTPDTTDGETQYF. The CDR3 bases are TGTGCCAGCCATACGCCGGACACAACGGATGGAGAGACCCAGTACTTC.